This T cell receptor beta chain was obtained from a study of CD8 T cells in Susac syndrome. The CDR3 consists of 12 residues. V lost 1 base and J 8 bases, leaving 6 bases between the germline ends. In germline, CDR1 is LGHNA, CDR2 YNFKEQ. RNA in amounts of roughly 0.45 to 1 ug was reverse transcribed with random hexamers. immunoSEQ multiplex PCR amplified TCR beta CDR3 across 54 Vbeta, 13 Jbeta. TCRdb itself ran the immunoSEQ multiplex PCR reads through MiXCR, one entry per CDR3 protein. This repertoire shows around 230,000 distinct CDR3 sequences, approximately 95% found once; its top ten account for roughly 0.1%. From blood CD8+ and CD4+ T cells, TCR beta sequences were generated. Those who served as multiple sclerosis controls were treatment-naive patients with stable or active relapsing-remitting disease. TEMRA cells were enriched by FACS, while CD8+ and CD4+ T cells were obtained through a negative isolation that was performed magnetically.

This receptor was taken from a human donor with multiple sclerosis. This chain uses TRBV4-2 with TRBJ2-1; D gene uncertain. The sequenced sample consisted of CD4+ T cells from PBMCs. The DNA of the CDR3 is TGTGCCAGCAGCCAAGGAGGCCATGAGCAGTTCTTC. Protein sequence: CASSQGGHEQFF.